The T cell receptor beta chain under discussion was sequenced for a study of blood T cells in healthy people across ages. The CDR3 totals 13 residues. In germline, CDR1 is SGHRS, CDR2 YFSETQ. The V and J ends lost 2 bases and 7 bases respectively, with 9 bases between them. Donors were systemically healthy Caucasian individuals from Russia aged roughly 6 to 100 years. Sample-barcoded 5' priming and a J-beta primer mix drove a second PCR of 7 to 11 cycles. In TCRdb, the 5' RACE reads were re-called with MiXCR into one record per CDR3 protein. The sample lists 600,000 to 800,000 distinct CDR3 sequences; around 21% were seen once.

The chain recombines TRBV5-1 with TRBJ1-4; possibly TRBD1 for D (6 bases). The clonotype comes from a man between 70 and 80 years old in good health. Sequenced sample: blood. The CDR3 protein is CASSFQGSEKLFF. Written as DNA, the CDR3 is TGCGCCAGCAGCTTCCAGGGGAGTGAAAAACTGTTTTTT.